This entry lists 28 T cell receptor beta chains sequenced from one sample in a study of human T cells and chemical hapten exposure. Documented time point: patch test 2, 6 weeks after DPC sensitization. Treatment given: therapeutic diphenylcyclopropenone sensitization with weekly scalp DPC. TCRdb recomputed calls from the RACE reads with MiXCR, one row per CDR3 protein. The sample has roughly 94,000 distinct CDR3 sequences, 9.3% seen once. The input for sequencing was whole blood, taken in connection with sensitization to the hapten diphenylcyclopropenone (DPC). These TCRs come from a woman aged 40 to 49 with alopecia areata. Some clones in this sample may be carry-over from other donors' samples.

Only a few counts were recorded for this clonotype. J is TRBJ2-7 and V is TRBV6-2 or TRBV6-3; no clear D. Germline CDR1 MNHEY, CDR2 SVGEGT. Trimming took 5 bases from V and 4 from J, leaving 15 bases between them. The CDR3 sequence is 14 residues long. The CDR3 nucleotides are TGTGCCAGCAGTGCGCCACAGAGAAGGTACGAGCAGTACTTC. It yields the protein CASSAPQRRYEQYF.

The V gene is TRBV2, the J gene TRBJ2-6; 8 bases are a match to TRBD1. CDR3 length: 17 residues. V trimming: 5 bases; J trimming: 0 bases; junction bases outside the gene matches: 6. CDR1 is SNHLY, CDR2 FYNNEI, per germline. The CDR3 region is CASSTQGALSGANVLTF. Written as DNA, the CDR3 is TGTGCCAGCAGTACCCAGGGGGCGCTCTCTGGGGCCAACGTCCTGACTTTC.

This clonotype has just a few counts. The V gene is TRBV28, the J gene TRBJ1-5; D is unresolved. Trimming took 5 bases from V and 0 from J, leaving 29 bases between them. This CDR3 spans 21 amino acids. The germline CDR1 and CDR2 sequences are MDHEN and SYDVKM. The CDR3 DNA sequence: TGTGCCAGCAGTCTATCCATATTCCGTCTTGGCGGTGCTTATAGCAATCAGCCCCAGCATTTT. Protein sequence: CASSLSIFRLGGAYSNQPQHF.

This clonotype was seen many times. The gene calls are TRBV7-2 and TRBJ1-5, with 8 bases fitting TRBD1. The CDR3 consists of 13 residues. The germline CDR1 and CDR2 sequences are SGHTA and FQGNSA. Trimming removed 5 bases from V and 5 bases from J; junction bases left unmatched: 2. The DNA of the CDR3 is TGTGCCAGCAGCCTACAGGGGGATCAGCCCCAGCATTTT. Its translation is CASSLQGDQPQHF.

This clonotype was detected many times. The chain links TRBV6-1 to TRBJ1-5; D possibly corresponds to TRBD1 (6 bases). With 7 bases removed from V and 6 bases from J, the gap between germline ends came to 16 bases. Per germline, CDR1 MNHNS and CDR2 SASEGT. The CDR3 loop spans 14 amino acids. The CDR3 DNA reads as TGTGCCAGCACTGCAGGGGTGAGTCCTCAGCCCCAGCATTTT. Translating gives CASTAGVSPQPQHF.

The table lists this clonotype with a few counts. The chain has TRBV7-3 and TRBJ2-3; D unclear. V was clipped by 2 bases and J by 0 bases, with 9 bases between them. Germline CDR1 is SGHTA and CDR2 is FQGTGA. The length of the CDR3 is 15 residues. CDR3 amino acids: CASSLDGASTDTQYF. Here the CDR3 DNA reads TGTGCCAGCAGCTTAGACGGAGCTAGCACAGATACGCAGTATTTT.

The chain joins TRBV7-8 to TRBJ2-5, with 9 bases lining up with TRBD2. CDR3 length equals 16 residues. Trimming took 5 bases from V and 1 from J; bases not matched to a gene: 8. Germline CDR1 and CDR2: SGHVS and FQNEAQ. This chain's CDR3 is CASSLGGRAPQETQYF. The DNA of the CDR3 is TGTGCCAGCAGCCTTGGCGGGAGGGCCCCCCAAGAGACCCAGTACTTC.

The chain employs TRBV6-5 and TRBJ2-3; weak D call: TRBD2 (6 bases). The germline V gene has CDR1 MNHEY and CDR2 SVGAGI. CDR3 length equals 15 residues. Trimming cost V 0 bases and J 1 base, with 8 bases left between them. The CDR3 region has the DNA TGTGCCAGCAGTTACTCGGGGGGAGGCACAGATACGCAGTATTTT. It codes for CASSYSGGGTDTQYF.

As for this clonotype: A single base separates this from a much larger clone, so it may be a read error. The rearrangement uses TRBV3-1 and TRBJ1-1; unclear D gene. The V gene lost 1 base and the J gene lost 0 bases, with 9 bases spanning the gap. CDR1 is LGHDT, CDR2 YNNKEL, per germline (reference sequence). The CDR3 loop spans 15 amino acids. CDR3 nucleotides: TGTGCCAGCAGCCAAGGAGGAGCAGTGAACACTGAAGCTTTCTTT. It specifies CASSQGGAVNTEAFF.

This clonotype was observed at least ten times. The V gene is TRBV29-1, the J gene TRBJ2-3; D remains unclear. Germline loops: CDR1 SQVTM, CDR2 ANQGSEA. The CDR3 extends over 14 amino acids. The germline V and J ends were trimmed by 4 bases and 3 bases, with 14 bases remaining between them. In DNA form, the CDR3 reads TGCAGCGTTGTTTGGCAGATGGGTACAGATACGCAGTATTTT. This sequence encodes CSVVWQMGTDTQYF.

The rearrangement uses TRBV28 and TRBJ2-7, with D perhaps matching TRBD1 (5 bases). Germline V gene data show CDR1 as MDHEN and CDR2 as SYDVKM. V was shortened by 7 bases and J by 3 bases, with 10 bases between the two germline ends. This CDR3 is built from 12 residues. Here the CDR3 DNA reads TGTGCCAGCACGGACAAAAGCTACGAGCAGTACTTC. Its translation is CASTDKSYEQYF.

The CDR3 DNA reads as TGTGCCAGCAGCCCCGGGATTAACTACGAGCAGTACTTC. Residues: CASSPGINYEQYF. This chain connects TRBV7-2 to TRBJ2-7; possible D gene TRBD2, 5 bases. Trimming stripped 5 bases from V and 3 bases from J, with 11 bases between. Per the germline V gene, CDR1 is SGHTA and CDR2 is FQGNSA. The CDR3 runs 13 residues.

This clonotype was seen a handful of times. The J gene is TRBJ2-3, the V gene TRBV5-4, with TRBD2 matching over 7 bases. The CDR3 runs to 16 residues. The V gene's germline CDR1 is SGHNT and CDR2 YYREEE (reference sequence). Trimming cost V 3 bases and J 2 bases; bases outside gene matches: 9. The CDR3 coding sequence is TGTGCCAGCAGCTCCGAGTCGACTAGCCCCACAGATACGCAGTATTTT. Encoded protein: CASSSESTSPTDTQYF.

V and J are TRBV12-3 or TRBV12-4 and TRBJ2-7; D is uncertain. The length of the CDR3 is 13 residues. Trimming removed 4 bases from V and 6 bases from J, with 13 bases in between. CDR3 loop: CASSSPQLGEQYF. Written as DNA, the CDR3 is TGTGCCAGCAGTTCGCCCCAATTGGGCGAGCAGTACTTC.

This clonotype was picked up many times. The V call is TRBV7-9, the J call TRBJ2-2, with D hard to call. The CDR3 is made up of 15 amino acids. V was pared by 2 bases and J by 1 base, with 8 bases between. The germline CDR1 and CDR2 sequences are SEHNR and FQNEAQ (reference sequence). This CDR3 reads CASSLIGVNTGELFF. DNA for the CDR3: TGTGCCAGCAGCTTAATTGGGGTGAACACCGGGGAGCTGTTTTTT.

This clonotype has at least ten counts. This rearrangement joins TRBV7-3 to TRBJ2-2; D is perhaps TRBD2 (6 bases). This CDR3 spans 12 amino acids. Trimming cost V 2 bases and J 15 bases, with 13 bases left between them. The germline gives CDR1 SGHTA, CDR2 FQGTGA. In DNA form, the CDR3 reads TGTGCCAGCAGCTTAGGGGGGAGAGCGTTGTTTTTT. Translating it yields CASSLGGRALFF.

Many counts were recorded for this clonotype. The chain employs TRBV4-1 and TRBJ1-2; D remains ambiguous. V was cut by 5 bases and J by 2 bases, with 6 bases left in between. The CDR3 has 12 residues. Germline values: CDR1 MGHRA, CDR2 YSYEKL. The CDR3 bases are TGCGCCAGCAGCAAAAGGAACTATGGCTACACCTTC. Amino acid sequence: CASSKRNYGYTF.

This chain links TRBV7-2 with TRBJ2-2; D unresolved. The CDR3 is 16 amino acids. The germline V and J ends were trimmed by 0 bases and 1 base, with 9 bases remaining between them. The V gene's germline CDR1 is SGHTA and CDR2 FQGNSA. CDR3 DNA sequence: TGTGCCAGCAGCTTAGCAGTGAGTCGGAACACCGGGGAGCTGTTTTTT. Translated: CASSLAVSRNTGELFF.

CDR3 sequence: CASSLGRAAQETQYF. For the CDR3, the DNA is TGTGCCAGCAGCTTAGGTCGGGCGGCCCAAGAGACCCAGTACTTC. V is TRBV7-9 and J is TRBJ2-5, with no clear D. Germline CDR1 SEHNR, CDR2 FQNEAQ (reference sequence). The CDR3 is 15 amino acids. V dropped 1 base and J dropped 1 base, with 10 bases sitting between them.

Details on this clonotype: Sequence at one end of the junction differs from germline and may be a read error. The J gene is TRBJ2-6, the V gene TRBV6-2 or TRBV6-3; no reliable D call. Germline V lookup: CDR1 MNHEY, CDR2 SVGEGT. The CDR3 consists of 18 residues. Here the CDR3 reads CASSYSSQVLLGPNVLTF. DNA for the CDR3: TGTGCCAGCAGTTACTCGAGCCAGGTCCTCCTTGGGCCCAACGTCCTGACTTTC.

There are a few counts of this clonotype. The chain recombines TRBV10-3 with TRBJ1-1; the D gene is possibly TRBD1 (6 bases). This CDR3 has 14 residues. Germline CDR1 reads ENHRY; CDR2 reads SYGVKD. Trimming removed 7 bases at V and 3 bases at J, with 15 bases between. The CDR3 DNA reads as TGTGCCATCAAGTTAGGGGGTTTTGACACTGAAGCTTTCTTT. This encodes CAIKLGGFDTEAFF.

This clonotype was detected a few times. V usage is TRBV20-1 and J usage is TRBJ2-1; D is uncertain. V lost 3 bases, J lost 2 bases, and 17 bases lay in between. The germline gives CDR1 DFQATT, CDR2 SNEGSKA (reference sequence). CDR3 size: 16 residues. The CDR3 sequence is CSARRSEWTTYNEQFF. The CDR3 DNA is TGCAGTGCTAGGAGGAGTGAGTGGACGACCTACAATGAGCAGTTCTTC.

About this clonotype itself: The junction departs from the called germline gene at one end, perhaps through a read error. The chain is built from TRBV28 and TRBJ2-2, with D tentatively TRBD2 (5 bases). CDR3 length equals 14 residues. Germline CDR1 and CDR2: MDHEN and SYDVKM. The CDR3 bases are TGTGCCAGCAGTTTAACCAGCTACACCGGGGTGCTGTTTTTT. Translation: CASSLTSYTGVLFF.

V gene TRBV3-1 combines with J gene TRBJ2-7, with 8 bases that match TRBD1. The CDR3 consists of 14 residues. Germline loops: CDR1 LGHDT, CDR2 YNNKEL (reference sequence). V lost 2 bases to trimming and J lost 6 bases; unmatched junction nucleotides: 6. The CDR3 sequence is CASSQTGGLSEQYF. CDR3 nucleotides: TGTGCCAGCAGCCAAACAGGGGGGCTATCCGAGCAGTACTTC.

In its sample, this clonotype was seen a few times. V gene TRBV18 combines with J gene TRBJ2-1; possibly TRBD2 for D (6 bases). Per the germline V gene, CDR1 is KGHSH and CDR2 is LQKENI. The CDR3 contains 15 residues. V lost 5 bases to trimming and J lost 10 bases, with 21 bases between them. This CDR3 is CASSYLARPESEQFF. Written as DNA, the CDR3 is TGTGCCAGCTCATATCTAGCGAGGCCTGAATCAGAGCAGTTCTTC.

This clonotype has more than one count but fewer than ten. The chain carries TRBV20-1 and TRBJ2-7, with 7 nucleotides matching TRBD2. J was trimmed by 4 bases and V by 3 bases; bases with no gene match: 6. Germline V lookup: CDR1 DFQATT, CDR2 SNEGSKA (reference sequence). The CDR3 loop spans 13 amino acids. The CDR3 DNA follows: TGCAGTGCTAGTGCGGGAGTAGGGTACGAGCAGTACTTC. Translation gives CSASAGVGYEQYF.

The rearrangement joins TRBV29-1 to TRBJ1-2; D is possibly TRBD1 (5 bases). Looked up from germline, CDR1 is SQVTM and CDR2 is ANQGSEA. Trimming took 3 bases from V and 5 from J, leaving 13 bases between them. This CDR3 has 13 residues. The CDR3 sequence is CSVDPPGHYGYTF. The CDR3 coding sequence is TGCAGCGTTGATCCACCGGGGCATTATGGCTACACCTTC.

This clonotype has only a few counts. V usage is TRBV12-3 or TRBV12-4 and J usage is TRBJ2-2; 7 nucleotides align to TRBD2. V shed 6 bases and J 2 bases; nucleotides not matched to a gene: 9. The CDR3 loop spans 16 amino acids. Written as DNA, the CDR3 is TGTGCCAGCAGCTTCGCCGGGACTATTAACACCGGGGAGCTGTTTTTT. This codes for CASSFAGTINTGELFF.